This T cell receptor beta chain derives from a study of tumor-infiltrating lymphocytes in localized non-small cell lung cancer. Study context: Several tumor histologies, both smoking statuses, and some post-neoadjuvant chemotherapy samples were included. Points from the study as a whole: TCR sequencing covered a subset of patients with enough tissue. Technical variation could not be separated from intratumor heterogeneity here. TCRbeta sequencing showed higher T cell infiltration in tumors than uninvolved lung.

Notes on this clone: Its antigen is still unknown.

Method: immunoSEQ multiplex PCR; TCRdb's copy keeps in-frame clones and lacks some. The repertoire includes more than 9,500 clones, roughly 80% of them detected once, and 12% sits in the top ten. The clonotype originates from a human donor with non-small cell lung cancer. Specimen: uninvolved lung tissue not adjacent to the tumor.

CDR3: CAWSDRGAVSNQPQHF. The DNA of the CDR3 is TGTGCCTGGAGTGATCGGGGGGCGGTAAGCAATCAGCCCCAGCATTTT. V usage is TRBV30 and J usage is TRBJ1-5; maybe TRBD1 (6 bases). Trimming took 1 base from V and 1 from J, leaving 14 bases between them. Germline V gives CDR1 GTSNPN, CDR2 SVGIG (reference sequence). The CDR3 is made up of 16 amino acids.